The 14 T cell receptor beta chains given below trace back to one sample, sequenced in a study of OX40 agonist ivuxolimab in advanced cancers. The table came from immunoSEQ multiplex PCR; TCRdb's copy has only in-frame clones and leaves some out. This table holds 78,000 or so clones, 92% found once. Source: CD4+ or CD8+ T cells sorted from blood, taken in a trial of the OX40 agonist ivuxolimab. Every receptor here comes from an adult with an advanced solid tumor such as melanoma, head and neck, liver or kidney cancer.

This chain joins TRBV6-5 and TRBJ2-7; 9 bases are shared with TRBD1. This CDR3 comprises 14 residues. The germline gives CDR1 MNHEY, CDR2 SVGAGI. Germline trimming cut 6 bases from V and 4 bases from J; bases unmatched to any gene: 7. CDR3 DNA: TGTGCCAGCAGGGGGACAGGGACCCCATACGAGCAGTACTTC. This translates into CASRGTGTPYEQYF.

Concerning this clone itself: The junction does not match germline at one end; this may be a read error. The CDR3 DNA reads as TGTGCCAGCAGATTGGGCGAATCCTCAGAGACCCAGTACTTC. It is translated as CASRLGESSETQYF. The chain combines TRBV5-4 with TRBJ2-5; D gene unclear. The CDR3 extends over 14 amino acids. Germline assignment: CDR1 SGHNT and CDR2 YYREEE (reference sequence).

The rearrangement joins TRBV18 to TRBJ2-7, with 11 bases matching TRBD1. This CDR3 is built from 17 residues. V trimming: 3 bases; J trimming: 3 bases; junction bases outside the gene matches: 10. The germline V gene has CDR1 KGHSH and CDR2 LQKENI. The CDR3 reads CASSPAPPGTGGYEQYF. CDR3 DNA sequence: TGTGCCAGCTCACCGGCCCCTCCCGGGACAGGGGGCTACGAGCAGTACTTC.

The V gene is TRBV10-2, the J gene TRBJ2-3; TRBD2 might be the D (6 bases). The CDR3 is made up of 12 amino acids. CDR1 and CDR2 (germline): WSHSY, SAAADI. Trimming shortened V by 7 bases and J by 8 bases, and 13 bases separated the two germline ends. The chain's CDR3 is CASNTLGGTQYF. In DNA, the CDR3 is TGCGCCAGCAACACCCTGGGGGGTACGCAGTATTTT.

Written as DNA, the CDR3 is TGTGCCAGCAGTTTGGGATCCGCCTACAATGAGCAGTTCTTC. It yields the protein CASSLGSAYNEQFF. The chain is built from TRBV27 and TRBJ2-1; D unclear. With 3 bases removed from V and 2 bases from J, the gap between germline ends came to 8 bases. CDR1 and CDR2 from the germline V gene are MNHEY and SMNVEV (reference sequence). There are 14 residues in the CDR3.

V gene TRBV29-1 combines with J gene TRBJ2-7; the D gene could be TRBD1 or TRBD2 (7 bases each). This CDR3 region has 14 residues. Trimming stripped 0 bases from V and 7 bases from J, with 16 bases between. Per the germline V gene, CDR1 is SQVTM and CDR2 is ANQGSEA. CDR3 sequence (DNA): TGCAGCGTTGAAGAGGGAGGGGGGGGACAGGAGCAGTACTTC. Its translation is CSVEEGGGGQEQYF.

This clone has only one observation. CDR3 coding DNA: TGCGCCAGCAGCCGCTCAGGCGCGGATGAAAAACTGTTTTTT. It is translated as CASSRSGADEKLFF. The J gene is TRBJ1-4, the V gene TRBV4-1; D unclear. The V gene's germline CDR1 is MGHRA and CDR2 YSYEKL. CDR3 length: 14 amino acids. V lost 4 bases and J 6 bases, leaving 12 bases between the germline ends.

The chain combines TRBV11-2 with TRBJ1-1; D may be TRBD1 (5 bases). V lost 6 bases to trimming and J lost 5 bases, with 13 bases between them. Germline lookup yields CDR1 SGHAT and CDR2 FQNNGV. This CDR3 region has 13 residues. The DNA for the CDR3 is TGTGCCAGCAGACATACGGGGGGGACTGAAGCTTTCTTT. Translating gives CASRHTGGTEAFF.

The chain is built from TRBV27 and TRBJ1-4; 10 nucleotides agree with TRBD1. The CDR3 extends over 19 amino acids. J gave up 4 bases and V 6 bases, and 17 bases lay outside the gene matches. Per the germline V gene, CDR1 is MNHEY and CDR2 is SMNVEV (reference sequence). The CDR3 spells CASRALGTGVSYGNEKLFF. The CDR3 DNA sequence: TGTGCCAGCAGGGCCCTAGGGACAGGGGTTTCATATGGTAATGAAAAACTGTTTTTT.

V is TRBV5-5 and J is TRBJ2-7, with D uncertain. Germline CDR1 SGHKS, CDR2 YYEKEE (reference sequence). There are 19 residues in the CDR3. Trimming pared 1 base from V and 2 bases from J, leaving 25 bases between. The CDR3: CASSLQHALSVEGPYEQYF. DNA for the CDR3: TGTGCCAGCAGCTTGCAACACGCTTTGTCGGTAGAAGGACCCTACGAGCAGTACTTC.

V usage is TRBV2 and J usage is TRBJ2-2; no definite D call. Germline values: CDR1 SNHLY, CDR2 FYNNEI. V was shortened by 7 bases and J by 2 bases, with 26 bases between the two germline ends. The CDR3 sequence is 19 residues long. Written as DNA, the CDR3 is TGTGCCAGCACCCTCGTCACCCCGGGTCGTGGAGTAAACACCGGGGAGCTGTTTTTT. The encoded protein is CASTLVTPGRGVNTGELFF.

The J gene is TRBJ2-7, the V gene TRBV6-6; 7 bases line up with TRBD1. This CDR3 has 15 amino acids. In germline, CDR1 is MNHNY, CDR2 SVGAGI (reference sequence). With V trimmed by 9 bases and J by 1 base, 12 bases remained unmatched. The CDR3 is CASLIETGNSYEQYF. The CDR3, as DNA: TGTGCCAGTTTAATCGAGACAGGGAATTCCTACGAGCAGTACTTC.

The chain carries TRBV18 and TRBJ2-7; 7 positions match TRBD1. V lost 5 bases to trimming and J lost 3 bases; unmatched junction nucleotides: 10. CDR3 length: 15 residues. CDR1 is KGHSH, CDR2 LQKENI, per germline. CDR3 sequence: CASSNPGQTHYEQYF. The CDR3 DNA reads TGTGCCAGCTCAAACCCGGGACAGACCCACTACGAGCAGTACTTC.

The chain recombines TRBV25-1 with TRBJ2-7; D is possibly TRBD1 (5 bases). The CDR3 spans 12 residues. CDR1 is MGHDK and CDR2 is SYGVNS in the germline V gene. Trimming took off 10 bases at V and 1 base at J, with 11 bases between the two ends. DNA of the CDR3: TGTGCCACCCTAACAGGATCCTACGAGCAGTACTTC. Its translation: CATLTGSYEQYF.